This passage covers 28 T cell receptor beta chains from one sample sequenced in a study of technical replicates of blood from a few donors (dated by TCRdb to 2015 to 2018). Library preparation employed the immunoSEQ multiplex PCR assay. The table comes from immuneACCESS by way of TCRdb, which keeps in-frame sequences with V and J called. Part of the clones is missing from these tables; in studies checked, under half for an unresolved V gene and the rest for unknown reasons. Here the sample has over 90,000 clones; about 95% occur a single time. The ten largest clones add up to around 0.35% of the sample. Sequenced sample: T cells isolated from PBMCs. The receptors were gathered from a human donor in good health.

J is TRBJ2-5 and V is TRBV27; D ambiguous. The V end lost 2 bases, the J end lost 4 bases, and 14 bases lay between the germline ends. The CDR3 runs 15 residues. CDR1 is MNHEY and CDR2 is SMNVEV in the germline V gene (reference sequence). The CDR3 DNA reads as TGTGCCAGCAGTTTAGGGCCAGGCTATGGAGAGACCCAGTACTTC. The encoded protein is CASSLGPGYGETQYF.

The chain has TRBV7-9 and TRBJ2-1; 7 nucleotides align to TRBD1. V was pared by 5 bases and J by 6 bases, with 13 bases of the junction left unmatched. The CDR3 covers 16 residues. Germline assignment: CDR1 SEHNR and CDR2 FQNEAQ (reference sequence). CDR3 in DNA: TGTGCCAGCAGCCCACCGACAGGGTTCGGGGCCAATGAGCAGTTCTTC. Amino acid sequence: CASSPPTGFGANEQFF. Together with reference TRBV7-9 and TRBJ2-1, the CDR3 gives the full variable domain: DTGVSQNPRHKITKRGQNVTFRCDPISEHNRLYWYRQTLGQGPEFLTYFQNEAQLEKSRLLSDRFSAERPKGSFSTLEIQRTEQGDSAMYLCASSPPTGFGANEQFFGPGTRLTVL.

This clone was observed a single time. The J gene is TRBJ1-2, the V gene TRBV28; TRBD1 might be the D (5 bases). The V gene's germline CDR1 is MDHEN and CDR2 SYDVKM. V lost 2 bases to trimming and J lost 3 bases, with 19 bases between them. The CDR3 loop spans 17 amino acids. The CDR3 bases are TGTGCCAGCAGTTTAGCAGGGTTGATTAAAGGGGACTATGGCTACACCTTC. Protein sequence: CASSLAGLIKGDYGYTF.

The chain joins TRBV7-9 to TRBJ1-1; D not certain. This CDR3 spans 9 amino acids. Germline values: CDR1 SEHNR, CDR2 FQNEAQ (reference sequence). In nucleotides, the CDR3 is TGTGCATTCGGGGCTGAAGCTTTCTTT. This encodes CAFGAEAFF.

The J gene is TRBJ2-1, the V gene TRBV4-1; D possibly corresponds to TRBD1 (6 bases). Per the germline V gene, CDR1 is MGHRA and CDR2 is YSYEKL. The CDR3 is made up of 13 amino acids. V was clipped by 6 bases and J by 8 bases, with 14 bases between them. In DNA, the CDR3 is TGCGCCAGCAGTCATAAACAGGGATATGAGCAGTTCTTC. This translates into CASSHKQGYEQFF.

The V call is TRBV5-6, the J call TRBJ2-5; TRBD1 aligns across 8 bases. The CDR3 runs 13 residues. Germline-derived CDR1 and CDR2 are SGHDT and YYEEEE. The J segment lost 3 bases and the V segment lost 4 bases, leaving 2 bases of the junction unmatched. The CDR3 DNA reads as TGTGCCAGCAGCCTGACAGGGGAAGAGACCCAGTACTTC. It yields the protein CASSLTGEETQYF.

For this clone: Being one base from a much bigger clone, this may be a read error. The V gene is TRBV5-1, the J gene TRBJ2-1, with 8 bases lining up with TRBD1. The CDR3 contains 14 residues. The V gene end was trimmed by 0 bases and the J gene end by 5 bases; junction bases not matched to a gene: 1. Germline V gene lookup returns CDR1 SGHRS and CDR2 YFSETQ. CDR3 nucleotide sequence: TGCGCCAGCAGCTTGGCCAGGGGGCACAATGAGCAGTTCTTC. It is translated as CASSLARGHNEQFF.

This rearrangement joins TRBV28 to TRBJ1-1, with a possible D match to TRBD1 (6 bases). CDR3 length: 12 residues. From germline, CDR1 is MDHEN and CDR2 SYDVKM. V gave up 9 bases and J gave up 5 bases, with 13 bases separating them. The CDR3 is CASRTEHTEAFF. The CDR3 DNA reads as TGTGCCAGTAGGACAGAACATACTGAAGCTTTCTTT.

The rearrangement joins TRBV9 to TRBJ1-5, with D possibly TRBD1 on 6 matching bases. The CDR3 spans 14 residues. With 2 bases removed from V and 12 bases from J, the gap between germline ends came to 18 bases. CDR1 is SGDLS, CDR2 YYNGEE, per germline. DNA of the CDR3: TGTGCCAGCAGCGTCAGGAGGATAGGGGGTGTCCAGCATTTT. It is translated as CASSVRRIGGVQHF.

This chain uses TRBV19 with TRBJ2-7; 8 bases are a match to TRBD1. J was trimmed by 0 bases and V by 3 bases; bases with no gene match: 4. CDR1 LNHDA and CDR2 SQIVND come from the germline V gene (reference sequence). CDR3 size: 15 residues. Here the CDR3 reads CASSISGQVSYEQYF. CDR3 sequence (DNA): TGTGCCAGTAGTATTTCGGGACAGGTCTCCTACGAGCAGTACTTC.

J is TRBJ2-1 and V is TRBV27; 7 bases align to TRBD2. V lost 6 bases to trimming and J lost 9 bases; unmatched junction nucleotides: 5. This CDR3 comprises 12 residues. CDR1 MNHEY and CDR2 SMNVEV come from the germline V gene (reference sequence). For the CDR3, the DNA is TGTGCCAGCAGCCAAGCGGGGTTTGAGCAGTTCTTC. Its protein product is CASSQAGFEQFF.

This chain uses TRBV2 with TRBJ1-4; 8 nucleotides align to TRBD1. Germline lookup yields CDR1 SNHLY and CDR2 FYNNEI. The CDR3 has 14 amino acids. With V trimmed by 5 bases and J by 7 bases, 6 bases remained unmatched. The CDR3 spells CASSFTGGREKLFF. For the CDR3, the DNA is TGTGCCAGCAGTTTTACAGGGGGTCGTGAAAAACTGTTTTTT.

CDR3 in amino acids: CTESTDTQYF. The CDR3 region has the DNA TGCACCGAGAGCACAGATACGCAGTATTTT. The rearrangement uses TRBV20-1 and TRBJ2-3, with unresolved D. CDR1 is DFQATT and CDR2 is SNEGSKA in the germline V gene (reference sequence). The CDR3 totals 10 residues.

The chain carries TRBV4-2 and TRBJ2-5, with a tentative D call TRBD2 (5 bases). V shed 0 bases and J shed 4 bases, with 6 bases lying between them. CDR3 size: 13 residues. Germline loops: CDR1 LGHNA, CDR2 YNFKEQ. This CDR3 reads CASSQEGRETQYF. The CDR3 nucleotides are TGTGCCAGCAGCCAAGAGGGGAGAGAGACCCAGTACTTC.

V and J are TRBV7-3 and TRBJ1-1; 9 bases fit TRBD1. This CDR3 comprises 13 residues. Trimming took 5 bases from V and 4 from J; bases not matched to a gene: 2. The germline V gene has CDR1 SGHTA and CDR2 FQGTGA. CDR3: CASSRTGVTEAFF. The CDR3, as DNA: TGTGCCAGCAGCCGGACAGGGGTCACTGAAGCTTTCTTT.

The CDR3 loop is CASSERDRGLGNTIYF. The CDR3 bases are TGTGCCAGCAGTGAGAGGGACAGGGGACTCGGAAACACCATATATTTT. The chain couples TRBV6-1 to TRBJ1-3, with TRBD1 identical over 10 bases. The CDR3 is made up of 16 amino acids. Germline V lookup: CDR1 MNHNS, CDR2 SASEGT. The ends lost 3 bases at V and 4 bases at J; junction bases unmatched: 6.

CDR3: CASSAFGTGGWTGELFF. The CDR3 nucleotides read TGTGCCAGCAGTGCGTTCGGGACAGGGGGTTGGACCGGGGAGCTGTTTTTT. This chain connects TRBV27 to TRBJ2-2, with 11 nucleotides matching TRBD1. Losses at the gene ends were 5 bases for V and 5 bases for J; bases not matched to a gene: 10. Germline V lookup: CDR1 MNHEY, CDR2 SMNVEV (reference sequence). The CDR3 contains 17 residues.

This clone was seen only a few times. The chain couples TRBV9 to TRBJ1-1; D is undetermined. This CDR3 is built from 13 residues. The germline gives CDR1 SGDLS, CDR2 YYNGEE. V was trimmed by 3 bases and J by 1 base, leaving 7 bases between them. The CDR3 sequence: CASSGQSNTEAFF. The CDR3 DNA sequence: TGTGCCAGCAGCGGTCAGTCGAACACTGAAGCTTTCTTT. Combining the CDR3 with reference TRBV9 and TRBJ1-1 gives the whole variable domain DSGVTQTPKHLITATGQRVTLRCSPRSGDLSVYWYQQSLDQGLQFLIQYYNGEERAKGNILERFSAQQFPDLHSELNLSSLELGDSALYFCASSGQSNTEAFFGQGTRLTVV.

The CDR3 spells CASSHQRQREYSNEQFF. CDR3 DNA: TGCGCCAGCAGCCACCAAAGACAGCGGGAGTACTCCAATGAGCAGTTCTTC. The V and J genes are TRBV4-1 and TRBJ2-1; 8 positions agree with TRBD2. The length of the CDR3 is 17 residues. The germline V gene encodes CDR1 MGHRA and CDR2 YSYEKL. With 3 bases clipped from V and 6 bases from J, the junction kept 13 bases outside the gene matches.

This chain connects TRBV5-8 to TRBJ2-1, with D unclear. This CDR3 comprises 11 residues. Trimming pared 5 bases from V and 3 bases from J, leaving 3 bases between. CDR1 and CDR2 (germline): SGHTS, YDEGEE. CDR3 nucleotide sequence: TGTGCCAGCAGTCTCTACAATGAGCAGTTCTTC. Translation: CASSLYNEQFF.

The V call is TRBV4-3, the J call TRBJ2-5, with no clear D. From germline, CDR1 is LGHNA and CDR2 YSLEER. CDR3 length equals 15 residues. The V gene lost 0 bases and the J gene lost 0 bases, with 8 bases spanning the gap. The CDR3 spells CASSQDLADQETQYF. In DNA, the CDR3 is TGCGCCAGCAGCCAAGATCTGGCAGACCAAGAGACCCAGTACTTC.

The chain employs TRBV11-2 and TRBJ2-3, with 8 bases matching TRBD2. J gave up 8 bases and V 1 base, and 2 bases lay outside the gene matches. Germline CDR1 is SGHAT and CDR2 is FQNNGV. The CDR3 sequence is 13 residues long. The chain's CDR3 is CASSLAGGGTQYF. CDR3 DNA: TGTGCCAGCAGCTTAGCGGGAGGGGGTACGCAGTATTTT. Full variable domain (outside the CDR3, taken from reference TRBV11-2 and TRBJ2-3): EAGVAQSPRYKIIEKRQSVAFWCNPISGHATLYWYQQILGQGPKLLIQFQNNGVVDDSQLPKDRFSAERLKGVDSTLKIQPAKLEDSAVYLCASSLAGGGTQYFGPGTRLTVL.

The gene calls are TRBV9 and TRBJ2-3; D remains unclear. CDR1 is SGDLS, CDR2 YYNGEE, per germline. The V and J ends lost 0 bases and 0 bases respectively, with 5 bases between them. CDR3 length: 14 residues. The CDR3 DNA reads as TGTGCCAGCAGCGTAGCCGGGAGCACAGATACGCAGTATTTT. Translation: CASSVAGSTDTQYF.

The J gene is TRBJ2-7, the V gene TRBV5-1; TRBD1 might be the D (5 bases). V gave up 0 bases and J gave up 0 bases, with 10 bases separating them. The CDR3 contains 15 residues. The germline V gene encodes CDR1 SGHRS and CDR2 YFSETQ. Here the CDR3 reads CASSLAGGASYEQYF. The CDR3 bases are TGCGCCAGCAGCTTGGCGGGTGGGGCCTCCTACGAGCAGTACTTC.

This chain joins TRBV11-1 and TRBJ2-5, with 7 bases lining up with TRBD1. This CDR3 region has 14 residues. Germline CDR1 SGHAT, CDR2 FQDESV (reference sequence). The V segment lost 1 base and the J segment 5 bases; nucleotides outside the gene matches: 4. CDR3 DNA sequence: TGTGCCAGCAGCTTAGGAGGGACAGCGGAGACCCAGTACTTC. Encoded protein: CASSLGGTAETQYF.

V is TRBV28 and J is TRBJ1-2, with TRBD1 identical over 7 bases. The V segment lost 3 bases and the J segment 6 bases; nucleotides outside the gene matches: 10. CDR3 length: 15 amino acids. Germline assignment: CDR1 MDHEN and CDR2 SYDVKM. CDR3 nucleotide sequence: TGTGCCAGCAGTTTTTCCGGGACAGCGATAAATGGCTACACCTTC. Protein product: CASSFSGTAINGYTF.

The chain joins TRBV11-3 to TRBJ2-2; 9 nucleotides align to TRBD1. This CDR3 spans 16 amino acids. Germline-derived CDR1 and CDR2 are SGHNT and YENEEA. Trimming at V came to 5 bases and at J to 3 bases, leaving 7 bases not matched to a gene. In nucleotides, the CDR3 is TGTGCCAGCAGCACCCGGACAGGGGAGGACACCGGGGAGCTGTTTTTT. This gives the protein CASSTRTGEDTGELFF.

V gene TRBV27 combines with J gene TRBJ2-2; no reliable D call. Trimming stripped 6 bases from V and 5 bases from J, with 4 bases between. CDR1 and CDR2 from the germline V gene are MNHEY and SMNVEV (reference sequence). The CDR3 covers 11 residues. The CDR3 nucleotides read TGTGCCAGCAGCGTGACCGGGGAGCTGTTTTTT. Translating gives CASSVTGELFF.